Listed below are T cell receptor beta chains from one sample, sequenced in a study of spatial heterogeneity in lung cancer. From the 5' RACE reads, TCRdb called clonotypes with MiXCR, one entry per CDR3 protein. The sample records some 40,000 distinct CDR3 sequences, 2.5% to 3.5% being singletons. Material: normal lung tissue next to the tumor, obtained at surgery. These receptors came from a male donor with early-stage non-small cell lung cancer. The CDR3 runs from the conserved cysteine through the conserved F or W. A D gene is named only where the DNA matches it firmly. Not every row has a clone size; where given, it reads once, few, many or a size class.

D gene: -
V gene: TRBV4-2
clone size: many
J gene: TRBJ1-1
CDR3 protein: CASSQDPGDDTEAFF
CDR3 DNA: TGTGCCAGCAGCCAAGACCCAGGGGACGACACTGAAGCTTTCTTT

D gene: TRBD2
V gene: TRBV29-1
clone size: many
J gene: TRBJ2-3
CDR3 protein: CSVSPGGASTDTQYF
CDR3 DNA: TGCAGCGTCTCCCCGGGAGGGGCCAGCACAGATACGCAGTATTTT

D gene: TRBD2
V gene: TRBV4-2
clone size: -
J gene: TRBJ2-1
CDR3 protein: CASSQLLAGGPSNEQFF
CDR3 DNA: TGTGCCAGCAGCCAACTCCTGGCGGGAGGCCCCAGCAATGAGCAGTTCTTC

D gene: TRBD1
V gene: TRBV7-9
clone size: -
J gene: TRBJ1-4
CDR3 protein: CASSVQGQWGEKLFF
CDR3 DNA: TGTGCCAGCAGCGTACAGGGGCAGTGGGGTGAAAAACTGTTTTTT

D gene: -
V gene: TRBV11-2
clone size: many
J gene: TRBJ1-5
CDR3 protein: CASSWGENQPQHF
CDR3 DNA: TGTGCCAGCAGCTGGGGGGAAAATCAGCCCCAGCATTTT

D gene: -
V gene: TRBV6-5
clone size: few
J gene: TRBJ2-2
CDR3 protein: CASISTGPRPVGELFF
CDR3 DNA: TGTGCCAGCATTTCAACCGGGCCCCGCCCCGTCGGGGAGCTGTTTTTT

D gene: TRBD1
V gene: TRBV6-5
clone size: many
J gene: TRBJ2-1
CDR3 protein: CASSTGRDRAGEQFF
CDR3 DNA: TGTGCCAGCAGCACAGGACGGGACAGGGCGGGTGAGCAGTTCTTC

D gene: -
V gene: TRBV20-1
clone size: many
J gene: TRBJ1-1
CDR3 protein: CSARLQLLAFF
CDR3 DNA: TGCAGTGCTAGATTACAACTCCTGGCTTTCTTT

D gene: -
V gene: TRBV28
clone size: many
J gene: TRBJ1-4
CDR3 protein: CASTVVGTNEKLFF
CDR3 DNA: TGTGCCAGCACCGTGGTCGGGACTAATGAAAAACTGTTTTTT

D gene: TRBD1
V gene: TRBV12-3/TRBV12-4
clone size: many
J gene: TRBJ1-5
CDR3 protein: CASSLSGQNQPQHF
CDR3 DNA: TGTGCCAGCAGTTTATCGGGACAGAATCAGCCCCAGCATTTT

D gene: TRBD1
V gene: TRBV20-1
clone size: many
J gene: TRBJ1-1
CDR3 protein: CSAHRPTGLNTEAFF
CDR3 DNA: TGCAGTGCCCACCGCCCGACAGGGTTGAACACTGAAGCTTTCTTT

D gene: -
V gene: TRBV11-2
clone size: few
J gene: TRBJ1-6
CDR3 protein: CASSLGWGSPLHF
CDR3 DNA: TGTGCCAGCAGCTTGGGGTGGGGTTCACCCCTCCACTTT

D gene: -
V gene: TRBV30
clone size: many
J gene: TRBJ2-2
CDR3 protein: CAWSQGYGELFF
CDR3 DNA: TGTGCCTGGAGTCAGGGGTACGGGGAGCTGTTTTTT

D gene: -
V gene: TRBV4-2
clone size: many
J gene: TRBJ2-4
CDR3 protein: CASSQDRGERNIQYF
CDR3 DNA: TGTGCCAGCAGCCAAGATAGGGGGGAGAGAAACATTCAGTACTTC

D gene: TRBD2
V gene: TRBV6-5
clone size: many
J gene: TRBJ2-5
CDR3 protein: CASRPSGRDRETQYF
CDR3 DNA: TGTGCCAGCAGGCCTAGCGGGAGGGATCGAGAGACCCAGTACTTC

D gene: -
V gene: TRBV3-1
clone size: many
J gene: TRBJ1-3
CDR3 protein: CASSQAGLSGNTIYF
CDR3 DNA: TGTGCCAGCAGCCAAGCAGGCCTCTCTGGAAACACCATATATTTT

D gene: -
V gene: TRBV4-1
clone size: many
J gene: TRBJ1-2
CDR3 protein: CASSLETVYGYTF
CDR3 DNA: TGCGCCAGCAGTCTGGAGACAGTCTATGGCTACACCTTC

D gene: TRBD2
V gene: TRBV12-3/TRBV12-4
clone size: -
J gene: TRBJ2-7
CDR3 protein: CASSLTSGGYEQYF
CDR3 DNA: TGTGCCAGCAGTTTGACTAGCGGGGGTTACGAGCAGTACTTC

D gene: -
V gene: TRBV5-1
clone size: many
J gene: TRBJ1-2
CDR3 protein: CASSPGSNYGYTF
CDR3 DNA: TGCGCCAGCAGCCCCGGCTCCAACTATGGCTACACCTTC

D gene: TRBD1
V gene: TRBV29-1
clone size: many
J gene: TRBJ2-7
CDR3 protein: CSVKTGNYEQYF
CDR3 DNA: TGCAGCGTTAAGACAGGGAACTACGAGCAGTACTTC

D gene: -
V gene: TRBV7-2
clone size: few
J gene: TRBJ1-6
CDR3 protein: CASSSRTGQDSPLHF
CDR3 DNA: TGTGCCAGCAGCTCCCGTACAGGGCAGGATTCACCCCTCCACTTT

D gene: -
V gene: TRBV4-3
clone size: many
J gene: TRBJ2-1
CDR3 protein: CASSQGTGLHNEQFF
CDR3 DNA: TGCGCCAGCAGCCAGGGCACAGGGCTACACAATGAGCAGTTCTTC

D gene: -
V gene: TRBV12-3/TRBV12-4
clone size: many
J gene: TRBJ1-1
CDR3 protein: CASSLEGGRTEAFF
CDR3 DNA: TGTGCCAGCAGTTTGGAGGGAGGTAGAACTGAAGCTTTCTTT

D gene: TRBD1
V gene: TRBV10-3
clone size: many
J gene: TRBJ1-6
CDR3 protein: CAIKGGTGEYSPLHF
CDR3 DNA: TGTGCCATCAAGGGAGGCACAGGGGAGTATTCACCCCTCCACTTT

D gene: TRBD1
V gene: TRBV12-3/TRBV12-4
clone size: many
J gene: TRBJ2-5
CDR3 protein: CASSPQGAGTQYF
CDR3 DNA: TGTGCCAGCAGCCCACAGGGGGCTGGGACCCAGTACTTC

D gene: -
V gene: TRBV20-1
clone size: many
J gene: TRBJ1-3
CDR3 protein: CSALPGNTIYF
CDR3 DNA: TGCAGTGCCCTACCTGGAAACACCATATATTTT

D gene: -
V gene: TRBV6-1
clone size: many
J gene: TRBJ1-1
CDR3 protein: CASSFDLGVSTEAFF
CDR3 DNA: TGTGCCAGCAGTTTTGACTTGGGGGTTAGTACTGAAGCTTTCTTT

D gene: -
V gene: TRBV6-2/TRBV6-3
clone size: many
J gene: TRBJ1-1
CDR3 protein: CASSYSGRGAFF
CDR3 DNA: TGTGCCAGCAGTTACTCTGGGCGCGGAGCTTTCTTT

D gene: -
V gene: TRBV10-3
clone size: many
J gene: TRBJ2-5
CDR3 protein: CASRTNNQETQYF
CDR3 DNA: TGTGCCAGTAGGACAAACAACCAAGAGACCCAGTACTTC

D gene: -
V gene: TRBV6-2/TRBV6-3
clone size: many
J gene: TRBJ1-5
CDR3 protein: CATRLDSNQPQHF
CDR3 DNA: TGTGCCACCAGGCTGGACAGCAATCAGCCCCAGCATTTT

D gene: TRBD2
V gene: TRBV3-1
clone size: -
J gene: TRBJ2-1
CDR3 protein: CASSQSSGSHNEQFF
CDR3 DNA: TGTGCCAGCAGCCAATCAAGCGGGAGTCACAATGAGCAGTTCTTC

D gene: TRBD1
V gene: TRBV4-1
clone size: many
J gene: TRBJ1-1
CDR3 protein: CASSQGQGRPEAFF
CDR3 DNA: TGCGCCAGCAGCCAAGGACAGGGGAGGCCTGAAGCTTTCTTT

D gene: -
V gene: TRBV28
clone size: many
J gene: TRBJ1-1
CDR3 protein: CASSLGRQTEAFF
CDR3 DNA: TGTGCCAGCAGTTTAGGTCGGCAAACTGAAGCTTTCTTT

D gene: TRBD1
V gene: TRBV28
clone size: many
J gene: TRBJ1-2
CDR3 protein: CASSPTGNYGYTF
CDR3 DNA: TGTGCCAGCAGTCCGACAGGGAACTATGGCTACACCTTC

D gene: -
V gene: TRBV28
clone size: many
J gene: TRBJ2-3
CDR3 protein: CASSLNVWGGTDTQYF
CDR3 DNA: TGTGCCAGCAGTTTAAATGTCTGGGGAGGAACAGATACGCAGTATTTT

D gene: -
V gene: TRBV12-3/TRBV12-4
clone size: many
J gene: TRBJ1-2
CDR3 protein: CASSDSYGYTF
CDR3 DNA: TGTGCCAGCAGTGACAGCTATGGCTACACCTTC

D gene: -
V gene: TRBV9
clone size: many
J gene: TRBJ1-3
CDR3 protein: CASSVATGAGNTIYF
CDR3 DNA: TGTGCCAGCAGCGTAGCGACAGGAGCTGGAAACACCATATATTTT

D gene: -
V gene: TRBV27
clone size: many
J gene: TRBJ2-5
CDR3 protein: CASSQGRRIEETQYF
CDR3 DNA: TGTGCCAGCAGCCAAGGCCGGCGGATCGAAGAGACCCAGTACTTC

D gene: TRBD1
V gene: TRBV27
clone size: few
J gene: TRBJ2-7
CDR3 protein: CASSLGPGTGKGEQYF
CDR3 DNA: TGTGCCAGCAGTTTAGGGCCCGGGACAGGAAAGGGCGAGCAGTACTTC

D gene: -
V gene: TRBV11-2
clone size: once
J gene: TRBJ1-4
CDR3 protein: CASRENGVLNQKLFF
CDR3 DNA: TGTGCCAGCAGGGAAAACGGGGTCCTAAATCAAAAACTGTTTTTT

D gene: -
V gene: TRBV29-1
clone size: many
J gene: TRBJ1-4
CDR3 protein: CSVGQATGEKLFF
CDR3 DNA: TGCAGCGTTGGACAGGCCACAGGAGAAAAACTGTTTTTT

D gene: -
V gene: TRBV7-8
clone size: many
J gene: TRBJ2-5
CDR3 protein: CASSPQSLQETQYF
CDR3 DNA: TGTGCCAGCAGCCCGCAAAGCCTACAAGAGACCCAGTACTTC

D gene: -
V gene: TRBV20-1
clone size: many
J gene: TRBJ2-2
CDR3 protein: CSAKGLSNTGELFF
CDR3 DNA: TGCAGTGCTAAGGGGCTCTCGAACACCGGGGAGCTGTTTTTT

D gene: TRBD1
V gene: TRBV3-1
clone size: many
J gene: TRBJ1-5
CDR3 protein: CASSQGTGGQPQHF
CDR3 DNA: TGTGCCAGCAGCCAAGGGACAGGAGGCCAGCCCCAGCATTTT

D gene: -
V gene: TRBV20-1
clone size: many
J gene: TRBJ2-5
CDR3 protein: CSATPGLSQETQYF
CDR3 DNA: TGCAGTGCGACGCCGGGACTCTCTCAAGAGACCCAGTACTTC

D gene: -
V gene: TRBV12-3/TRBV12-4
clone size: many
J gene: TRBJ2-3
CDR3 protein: CASSTGPRGDTQYF
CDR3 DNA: TGTGCCAGCAGCACGGGACCTCGCGGAGATACGCAGTATTTT

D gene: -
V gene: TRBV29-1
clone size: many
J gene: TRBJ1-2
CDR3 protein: CSVQGAYGYTF
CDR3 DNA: TGCAGCGTACAAGGCGCGTATGGCTACACCTTC

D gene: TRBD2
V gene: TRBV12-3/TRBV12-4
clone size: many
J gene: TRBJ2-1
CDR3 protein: CASIQGGRAYNEQFF
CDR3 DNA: TGTGCCAGCATCCAAGGCGGGAGGGCCTACAATGAGCAGTTCTTC